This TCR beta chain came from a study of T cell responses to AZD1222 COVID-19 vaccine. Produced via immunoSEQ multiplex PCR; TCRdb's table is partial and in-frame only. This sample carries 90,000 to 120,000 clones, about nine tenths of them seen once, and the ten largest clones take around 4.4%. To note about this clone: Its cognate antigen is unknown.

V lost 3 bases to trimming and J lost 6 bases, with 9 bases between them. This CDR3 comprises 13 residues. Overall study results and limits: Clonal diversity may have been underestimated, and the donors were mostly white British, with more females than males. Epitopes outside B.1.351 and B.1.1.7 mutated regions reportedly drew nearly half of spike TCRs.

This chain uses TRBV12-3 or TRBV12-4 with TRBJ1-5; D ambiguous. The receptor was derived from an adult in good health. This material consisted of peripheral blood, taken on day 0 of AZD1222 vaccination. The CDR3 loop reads CASSFEGGQPQHF. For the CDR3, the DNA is TGTGCCAGCAGTTTTGAGGGAGGTCAGCCCCAGCATTTT.